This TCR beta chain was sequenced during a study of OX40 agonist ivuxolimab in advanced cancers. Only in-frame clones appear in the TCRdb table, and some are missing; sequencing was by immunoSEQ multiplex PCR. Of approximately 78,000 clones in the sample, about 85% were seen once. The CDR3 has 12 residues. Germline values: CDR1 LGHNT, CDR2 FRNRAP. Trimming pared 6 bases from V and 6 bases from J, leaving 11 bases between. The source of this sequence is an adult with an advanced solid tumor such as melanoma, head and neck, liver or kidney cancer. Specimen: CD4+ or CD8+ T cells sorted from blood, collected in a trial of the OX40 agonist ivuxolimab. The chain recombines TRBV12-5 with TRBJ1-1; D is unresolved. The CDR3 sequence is CASGPNRAEAFF. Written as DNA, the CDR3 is TGTGCTAGTGGCCCGAACCGTGCTGAAGCTTTCTTT.